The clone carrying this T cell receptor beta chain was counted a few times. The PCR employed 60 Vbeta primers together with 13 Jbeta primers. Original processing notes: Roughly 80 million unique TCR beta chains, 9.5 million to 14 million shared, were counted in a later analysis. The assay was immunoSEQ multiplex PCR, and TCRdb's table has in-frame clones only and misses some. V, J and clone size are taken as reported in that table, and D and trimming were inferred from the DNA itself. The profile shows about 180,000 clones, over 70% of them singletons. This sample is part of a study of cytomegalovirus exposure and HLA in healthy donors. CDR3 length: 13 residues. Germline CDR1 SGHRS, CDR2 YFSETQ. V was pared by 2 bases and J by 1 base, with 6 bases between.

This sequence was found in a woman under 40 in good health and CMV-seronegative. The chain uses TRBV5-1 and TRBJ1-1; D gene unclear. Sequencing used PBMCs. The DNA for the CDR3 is TGCGCCAGCAGCTTCCCGGGGAACACTGAAGCTTTCTTT. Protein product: CASSFPGNTEAFF.